This record concerns one T cell receptor beta chain sequence. This sample was included in a study of blood T cell repertoires in COVID-19. TCRdb's copy holds only in-frame clones and misses some; the assay was immunoSEQ multiplex PCR. Of 250,000 or so clones listed, 90% are singletons. Seattle cases were enrolled at active infection and followed longitudinally. The CDR3 covers 12 residues. Trimming removed 6 bases at V and 11 bases at J, with 19 bases between. Germline V gene sequence: CDR1 SQVTM, CDR2 ANQGSEA. The gene calls are TRBV29-1 and TRBJ1-1, with D perhaps TRBD1 (5 bases). Input material: peripheral blood. This TCR was recovered from a woman aged 55-75 years with COVID-19, enrolled during active disease. This CDR3 is CSVGIPTGGAFF. The CDR3 DNA is TGCAGCGTCGGAATTCCAACCGGGGGGGCTTTCTTT.